The following is a T cell receptor beta chain sequence with its context. Its antigen remains unidentified. Per-nucleotide qualities are absent, and no much larger clonotype sits a single base away. The CDR3 contains 16 residues, cysteine and phenylalanine counted. Only CDR3 DNA is held: 48 bases, read in frame from base 1. The V end loses 8 bases and the J end loses 2 bases, and a stretch of 16 bases separates them. Based on the germline V gene (reference sequence), the CDR1 and CDR2 sequences are LNHDA and SQIVND. This record comes from a study of fetal regulatory T cell absence and autoimmunity (dated by TCRdb to between 2016 and 2019). As for the study more broadly: Exocrine pancreas autoimmunity was seen in the IPEX patients without clinical diabetes. Overall results and qualifications from the work: Compared with cord blood, the pancreas TCR compartment showed significant oligoclonal enrichment, and some top clones were enriched more than 85-fold. The oligoclonal enrichment was interpreted as support for antigen-driven autoimmunity in the pancreas before birth in IPEX syndrome. Cord blood and pancreas had broadly similar TRB gene family usage, resembling published neonatal and adult repertoires.

On the immunoSEQ human TCRbeta survey platform, TCRbeta CDR3 regions were amplified and barcoded with a two-step multiplex PCR. Libraries were sequenced on Illumina instruments, and IgH from the same samples was sequenced in parallel. The source study handled its data this way. Raw reads were filtered against IMGT V, D, J definitions and binned by a nearest-neighbor algorithm to remove PCR and sequencing errors. Clones were defined by identical nucleotide sequence; differential abundance between tissues used per-clone Fisher exact tests with pFDR threshold p<0.01. A minimum inclusion filter of 10 in either sample excluded clones with frequencies too low for statistical inference. Pairwise clonal comparisons used the immunoSEQ Analyzer, and gene family usage was assessed with IMGT tools. TCRdb took over this immuneACCESS table, retaining in-frame rearrangements with V and J assigned. Such tables are incomplete; in checked studies, under half of the missing clones stem from an unresolved V gene, and the remainder is unexplained. V and J calls and clone size are those listed in that table; D and trimming were worked out from the DNA. Across this sample there are about 95,000 clones, with about two thirds seen only once. The top ten clones comprise just under 2% of the sample.

Genomic DNA obtained from frozen pancreas tissue was processed for repertoire sequencing. Genomic DNA, 2-3 ug, was extracted from umbilical cord blood or frozen pancreas using the DNeasy Blood and Tissue Kit. Recombination connected TRBV19 to TRBJ2-6, with the D gene not clear enough to name. Sequenced: pancreas tissue. The source is a male donor with IPEX syndrome. The CDR3 protein: CASRPDRYTGANVLTF. DNA sequence: TGTGCCAGTCGTCCGGACCGATACACTGGGGCCAACGTCCTGACTTTC.